This TCR beta chain was sequenced for a study of blood T cell repertoires in COVID-19. On the study more broadly: Samples came from the United States, Italy and Spain, spanning acute and convalescent COVID-19. From T cells, B-cell-depleted T cells, or PBMCs came the material, which was cDNA or gDNA.

In the original processing: For nucleated cells, counts were estimated from reference gene primer amplification. The method was immunoSEQ multiplex PCR; TCRdb's version includes in-frame clones alone and lacks a portion of them. That table is the source of V, J and clone size, and D and trimming were worked out from the DNA. Of around 42,000 clones in the sample, about 80% were seen once. Looked up from germline, CDR1 is GTSNPN and CDR2 is SVGIG (reference sequence). This CDR3 spans 15 amino acids. V was clipped by 2 bases and J by 4 bases; unmatched bases: 6. The TCR comes from a woman in her sixties or seventies with acute or convalescent COVID-19. V and J are TRBV30 and TRBJ2-5; 11 nucleotides line up with TRBD2. Sequences were obtained from peripheral blood. CDR3 region: CAWSLGLADLETQYF. The CDR3 bases are TGTGCCTGGAGTTTGGGACTAGCGGACCTAGAGACCCAGTACTTC.